This paragraph covers one T cell receptor beta chain sequence. The data stem from a study of technical replicates of blood from several donors. Assay: immunoSEQ multiplex PCR; the TCRdb copy retains only in-frame clones and omits some. The profile shows some 13,000 clones, 80% of them singletons. Trimming removed 2 bases from V and 2 bases from J, with 11 bases in between. In germline, CDR1 is SGHRS, CDR2 YFSETQ. The CDR3 extends over 15 amino acids. J is TRBJ2-1 and V is TRBV5-1; D gene uncertain. The TCR comes from a human donor in good health. Sequencing was carried out using PBMCs. The CDR3 is CASSFDGGTYNEQFF. The CDR3, as DNA: TGCGCCAGCAGCTTTGATGGTGGCACCTACAATGAGCAGTTCTTC.